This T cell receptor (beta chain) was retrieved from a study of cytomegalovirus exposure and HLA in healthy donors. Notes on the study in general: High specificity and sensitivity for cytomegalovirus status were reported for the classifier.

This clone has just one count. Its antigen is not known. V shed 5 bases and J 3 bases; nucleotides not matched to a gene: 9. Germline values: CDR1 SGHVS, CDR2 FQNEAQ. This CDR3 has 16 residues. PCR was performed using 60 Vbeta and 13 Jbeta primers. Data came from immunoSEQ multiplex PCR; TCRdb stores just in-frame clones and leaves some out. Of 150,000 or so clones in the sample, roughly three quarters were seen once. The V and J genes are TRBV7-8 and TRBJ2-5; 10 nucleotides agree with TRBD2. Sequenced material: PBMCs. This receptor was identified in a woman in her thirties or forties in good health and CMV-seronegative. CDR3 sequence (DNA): TGTGCCAGCAGCCGCAGAGCGGGAGGGTGGGAAGAGACCCAGTACTTC. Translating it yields CASSRRAGGWEETQYF.